This T cell receptor beta chain was documented in a study of control samples from healthy donors and cancer patients. There are 14 residues in the CDR3. V was trimmed by 6 bases and J by 4 bases, leaving 13 bases between them. Germline V CDR1 and CDR2: MNHNY, SVGAGI (reference sequence). Assay: immunoSEQ multiplex PCR; the TCRdb copy retains only in-frame clones and omits some. The sample has roughly 400,000 clones; approximately 92% are singletons. The rearrangement links TRBV6-6 to TRBJ1-3, with D unresolved. The clonotype originates from a man between 35 and 55 years old with head and neck cancer. Input material: PBMCs. CDR3 sequence reads: CASSHPNFGNTIYF. Here the CDR3 DNA reads TGTGCCAGCAGCCACCCGAACTTCGGAAACACCATATATTTT.